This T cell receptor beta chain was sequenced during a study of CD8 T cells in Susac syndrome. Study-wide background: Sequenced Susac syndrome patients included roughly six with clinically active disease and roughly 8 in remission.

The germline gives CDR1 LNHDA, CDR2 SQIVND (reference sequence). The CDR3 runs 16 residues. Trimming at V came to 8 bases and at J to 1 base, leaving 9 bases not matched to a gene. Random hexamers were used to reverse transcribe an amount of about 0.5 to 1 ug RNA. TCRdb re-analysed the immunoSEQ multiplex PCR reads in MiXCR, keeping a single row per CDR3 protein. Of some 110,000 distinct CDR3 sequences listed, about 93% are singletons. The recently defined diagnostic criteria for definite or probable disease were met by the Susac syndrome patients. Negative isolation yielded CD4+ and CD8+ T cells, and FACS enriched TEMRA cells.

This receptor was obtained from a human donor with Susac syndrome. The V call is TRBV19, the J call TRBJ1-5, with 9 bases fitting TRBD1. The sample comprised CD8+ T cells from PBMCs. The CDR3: CASRTGQGKSNQPQHF. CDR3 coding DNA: TGTGCCAGTCGTACGGGACAGGGAAAAAGCAATCAGCCCCAGCATTTT.